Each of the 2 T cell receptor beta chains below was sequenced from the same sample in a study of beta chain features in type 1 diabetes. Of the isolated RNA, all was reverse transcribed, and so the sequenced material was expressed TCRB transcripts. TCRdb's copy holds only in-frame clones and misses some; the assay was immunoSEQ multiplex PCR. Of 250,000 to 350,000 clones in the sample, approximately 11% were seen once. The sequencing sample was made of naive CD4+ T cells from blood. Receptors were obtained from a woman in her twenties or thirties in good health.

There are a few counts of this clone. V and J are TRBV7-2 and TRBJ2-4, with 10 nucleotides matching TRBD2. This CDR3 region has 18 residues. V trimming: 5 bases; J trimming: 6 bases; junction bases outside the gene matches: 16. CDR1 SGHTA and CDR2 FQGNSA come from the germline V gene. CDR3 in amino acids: CASSPRSLAGVDGNIQYF. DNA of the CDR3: TGTGCCAGCAGCCCCCGATCTCTAGCGGGAGTCGATGGAAACATTCAGTACTTC.

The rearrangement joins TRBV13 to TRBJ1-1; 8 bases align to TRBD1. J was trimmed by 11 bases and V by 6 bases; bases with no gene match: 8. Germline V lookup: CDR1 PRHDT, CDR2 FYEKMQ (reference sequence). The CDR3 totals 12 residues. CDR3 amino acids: CASRGGQGRAFF. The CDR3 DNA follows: TGTGCCAGCAGGGGTGGACAGGGCCGGGCTTTCTTT.